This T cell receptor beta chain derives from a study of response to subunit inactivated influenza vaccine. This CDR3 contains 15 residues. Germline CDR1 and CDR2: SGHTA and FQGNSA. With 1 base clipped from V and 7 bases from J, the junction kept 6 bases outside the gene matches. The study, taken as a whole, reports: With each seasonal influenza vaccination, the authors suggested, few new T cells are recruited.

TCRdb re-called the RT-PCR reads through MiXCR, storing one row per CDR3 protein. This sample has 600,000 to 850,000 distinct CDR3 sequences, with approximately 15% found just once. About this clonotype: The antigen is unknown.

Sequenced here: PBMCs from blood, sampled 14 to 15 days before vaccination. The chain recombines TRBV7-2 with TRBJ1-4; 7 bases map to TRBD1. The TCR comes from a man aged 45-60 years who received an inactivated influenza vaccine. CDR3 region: CASSLGQGGGEKLFF. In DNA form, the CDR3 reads TGTGCCAGCAGCTTAGGCCAGGGGGGGGGTGAAAAACTGTTTTTT.